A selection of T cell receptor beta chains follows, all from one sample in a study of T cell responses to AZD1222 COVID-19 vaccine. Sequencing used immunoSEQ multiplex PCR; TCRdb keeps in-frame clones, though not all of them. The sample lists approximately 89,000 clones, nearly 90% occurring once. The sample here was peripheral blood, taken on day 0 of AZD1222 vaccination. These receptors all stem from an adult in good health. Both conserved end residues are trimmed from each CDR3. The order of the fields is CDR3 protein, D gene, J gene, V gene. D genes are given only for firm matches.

cdr3_aa: ASSERRLDRAQY
d_call: TRBD1
j_call: TRBJ2-5
v_call: TRBV11-3

cdr3_aa: ASGGSSYEQY
d_call: NA
j_call: TRBJ2-7
v_call: TRBV9

cdr3_aa: ASRPREGGYT
d_call: NA
j_call: TRBJ1-2
v_call: TRBV6-5

cdr3_aa: AISERQDNSPLH
d_call: NA
j_call: TRBJ1-6
v_call: TRBV10-3

cdr3_aa: ASSPGTMSTDTQY
d_call: TRBD2
j_call: TRBJ2-3
v_call: TRBV6-2/TRBV6-3

cdr3_aa: SALGEETQY
d_call: NA
j_call: TRBJ2-5
v_call: TRBV20-1

cdr3_aa: ASSWPGQGPEAF
d_call: TRBD1
j_call: TRBJ1-1
v_call: TRBV28

cdr3_aa: ASSLPAPGAEAF
d_call: NA
j_call: TRBJ1-1
v_call: TRBV11-3

cdr3_aa: ASSQVGREGYGYT
d_call: NA
j_call: TRBJ1-2
v_call: TRBV4-2

cdr3_aa: ASSGTPGGQPYEQY
d_call: NA
j_call: TRBJ2-7
v_call: TRBV7-6

cdr3_aa: ASSLNTGVANYGYT
d_call: NA
j_call: TRBJ1-2
v_call: TRBV4-1

cdr3_aa: ASSYLGGGTEAF
d_call: NA
j_call: TRBJ1-1
v_call: TRBV6-2/TRBV6-3

cdr3_aa: ASSSAASLRGNTIY
d_call: NA
j_call: TRBJ1-3
v_call: TRBV7-9

cdr3_aa: ASSLRGQGDSEAF
d_call: TRBD1
j_call: TRBJ1-1
v_call: TRBV18

cdr3_aa: ASTWGYQETQY
d_call: NA
j_call: TRBJ2-5
v_call: TRBV6-5

cdr3_aa: ASSFRGQGAHQPQH
d_call: TRBD1
j_call: TRBJ1-5
v_call: TRBV27

cdr3_aa: SASPGLTEAF
d_call: NA
j_call: TRBJ1-1
v_call: TRBV20-1

cdr3_aa: AISEGVGELF
d_call: NA
j_call: TRBJ2-2
v_call: TRBV10-3